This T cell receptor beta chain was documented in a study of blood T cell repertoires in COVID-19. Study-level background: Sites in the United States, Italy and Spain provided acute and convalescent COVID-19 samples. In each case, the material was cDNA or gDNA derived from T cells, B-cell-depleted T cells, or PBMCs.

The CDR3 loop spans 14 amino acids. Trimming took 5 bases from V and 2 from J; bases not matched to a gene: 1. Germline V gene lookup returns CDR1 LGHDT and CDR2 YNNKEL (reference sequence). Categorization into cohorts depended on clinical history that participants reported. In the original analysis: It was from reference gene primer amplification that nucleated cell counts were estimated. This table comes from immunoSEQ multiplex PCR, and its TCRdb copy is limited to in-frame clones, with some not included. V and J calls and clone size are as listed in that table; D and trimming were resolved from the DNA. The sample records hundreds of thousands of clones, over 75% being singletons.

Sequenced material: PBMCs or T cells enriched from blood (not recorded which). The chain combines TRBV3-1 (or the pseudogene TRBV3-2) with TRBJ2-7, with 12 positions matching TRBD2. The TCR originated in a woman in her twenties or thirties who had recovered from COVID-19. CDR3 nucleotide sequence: TGTGCCAGCAGCTGGACTAGCGGGACCTACGAGCAGTACTTC. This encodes CASSWTSGTYEQYF.